The clone carrying this T cell receptor (beta chain) was observed a handful of times. V shed 2 bases and J 7 bases; nucleotides not matched to a gene: 2. Germline V gene lookup returns CDR1 SNHLY and CDR2 FYNNEI. CDR3 length: 13 residues. The data were taken from a study of PD-L1 blockade in urothelial cancer. Study information: Intravenous atezolizumab, 1,200 mg every 3 weeks, was begun by patients in the mid-2010s. Bladder-origin urothelial cancer in males described about 85% of the roughly 29 patients.

Patients' urothelial carcinoma was locally advanced or metastatic. Spiking each PCR with synthetic TCR analog templates was performed. Repertoires were generated with immunoSEQ multiplex PCR, while TCRdb's copy carries only in-frame clones and drops some. The sample yields roughly 25,000 clones, roughly 83% seen once. The V and J genes are TRBV2 and TRBJ2-1; the match to TRBD2 covers 7 bases. The input for sequencing was PBMCs, taken around atezolizumab (anti-PD-L1) treatment. This clonotype originated in a man aged 65-85 years with urothelial cancer. CDR3 in amino acids: CASSELAVNEQFF. DNA for the CDR3: TGTGCCAGCAGTGAACTAGCGGTTAATGAGCAGTTCTTC. The full variable domain, completed using reference TRBV2 and TRBJ2-1, is EPEVTQTPSHQVTQMGQEVILRCVPISNHLYFYWYRQILGQKVEFLVSFYNNEISEKSEIFDDQFSVERPDGSNFTLKIRSTKLEDSAMYFCASSELAVNEQFFGPGTRLTVL.